The T cell receptor (beta chain) described here comes from a study of T-cell reconstitution after alpha-beta-depleted transplantation in children. Details on this clonotype: The target antigen is unknown.

The study's findings and limits: Some patients owed their high day-60 TCRbeta diversity to surviving recipient T cells and thymic progenitors. Diversity and T-cell counts at one year after transplant derived mostly from new T cells. Several hundred expanded graft clones reportedly were the source of alpha-beta T cells about two months after transplant.

The CDR3 consists of 15 residues. Looked up from germline, CDR1 is SGHRS and CDR2 is YFSETQ. Trimming took 2 bases from V and 6 from J, leaving 17 bases between them. A TCRbeta library incorporating unique molecular identifiers was prepared. MiXCR, applied by TCRdb to the PCR reads, yields one record per CDR3 protein. Among 440,000 or so distinct CDR3 sequences listed, 43% were seen once. The V gene is TRBV5-1, the J gene TRBJ1-2; TRBD1 is a possible D gene (6 bases). The clonotype was recovered from a girl aged 2 to 9 with aplastic anemia, due to receive a stem cell transplant. The sample was PBMCs, taken before TCRalphabeta/CD19-depleted stem cell transplant. In DNA form, the CDR3 reads TGCGCCAGCAGCTTCAGGGGAGGAGTGGTCGATGGCTACACCTTC. Its protein is CASSFRGGVVDGYTF.